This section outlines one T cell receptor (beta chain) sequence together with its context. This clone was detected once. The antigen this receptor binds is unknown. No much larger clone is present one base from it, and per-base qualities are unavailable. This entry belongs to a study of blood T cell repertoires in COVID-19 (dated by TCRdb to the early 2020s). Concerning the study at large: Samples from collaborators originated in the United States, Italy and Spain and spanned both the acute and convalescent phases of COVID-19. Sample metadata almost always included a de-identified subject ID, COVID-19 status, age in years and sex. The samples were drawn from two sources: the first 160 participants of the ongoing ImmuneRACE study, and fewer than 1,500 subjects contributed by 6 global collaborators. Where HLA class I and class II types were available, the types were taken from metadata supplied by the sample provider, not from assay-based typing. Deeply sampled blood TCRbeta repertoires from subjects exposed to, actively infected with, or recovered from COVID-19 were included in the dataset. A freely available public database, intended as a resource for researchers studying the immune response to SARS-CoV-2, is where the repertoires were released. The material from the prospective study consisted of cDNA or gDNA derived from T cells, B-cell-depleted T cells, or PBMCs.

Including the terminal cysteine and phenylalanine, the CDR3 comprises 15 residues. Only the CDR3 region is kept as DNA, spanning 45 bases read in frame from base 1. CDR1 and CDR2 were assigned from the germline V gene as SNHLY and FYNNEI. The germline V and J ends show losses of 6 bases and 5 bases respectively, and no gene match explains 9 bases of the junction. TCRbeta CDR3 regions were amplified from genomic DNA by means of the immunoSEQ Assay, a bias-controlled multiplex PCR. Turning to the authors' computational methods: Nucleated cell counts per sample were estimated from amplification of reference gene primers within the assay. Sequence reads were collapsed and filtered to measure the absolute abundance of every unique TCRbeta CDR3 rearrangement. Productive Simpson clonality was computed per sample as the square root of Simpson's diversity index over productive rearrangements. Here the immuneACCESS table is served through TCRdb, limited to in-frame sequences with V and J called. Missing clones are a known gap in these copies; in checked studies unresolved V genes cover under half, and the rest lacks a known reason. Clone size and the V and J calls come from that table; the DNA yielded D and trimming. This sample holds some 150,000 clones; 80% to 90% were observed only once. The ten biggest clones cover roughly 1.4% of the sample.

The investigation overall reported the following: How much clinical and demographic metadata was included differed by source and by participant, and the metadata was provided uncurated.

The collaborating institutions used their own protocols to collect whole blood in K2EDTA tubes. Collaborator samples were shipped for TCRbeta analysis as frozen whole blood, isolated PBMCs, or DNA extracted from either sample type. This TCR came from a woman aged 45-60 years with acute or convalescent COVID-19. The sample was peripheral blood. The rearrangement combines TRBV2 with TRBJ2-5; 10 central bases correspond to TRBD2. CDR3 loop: CASRPGTSAWETQYF. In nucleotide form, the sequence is TGTGCCAGCAGGCCCGGGACTAGCGCGTGGGAGACCCAGTACTTC.